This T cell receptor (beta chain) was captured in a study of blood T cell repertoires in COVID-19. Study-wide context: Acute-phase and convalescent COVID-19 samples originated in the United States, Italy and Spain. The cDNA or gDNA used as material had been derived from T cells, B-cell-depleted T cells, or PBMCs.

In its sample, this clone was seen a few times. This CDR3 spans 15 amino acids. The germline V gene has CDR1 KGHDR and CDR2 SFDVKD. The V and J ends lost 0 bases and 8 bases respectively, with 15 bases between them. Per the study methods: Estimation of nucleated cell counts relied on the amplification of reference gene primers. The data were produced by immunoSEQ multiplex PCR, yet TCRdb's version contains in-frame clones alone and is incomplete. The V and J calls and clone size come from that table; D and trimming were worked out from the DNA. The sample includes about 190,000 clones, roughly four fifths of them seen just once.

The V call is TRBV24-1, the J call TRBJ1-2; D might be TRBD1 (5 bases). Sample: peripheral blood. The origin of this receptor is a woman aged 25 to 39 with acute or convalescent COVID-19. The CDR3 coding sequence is TGTGCCACCAGTGATTTGCGTCCAGGGTCGAGGGGCTACACCTTC. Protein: CATSDLRPGSRGYTF.